The 25 T cell receptor beta chains below were found in one sample sequenced in a study of control samples from healthy donors and cancer patients. The assay was immunoSEQ multiplex PCR, and TCRdb's table has in-frame clones only and misses some. This table has just under 150,000 clones, 91% appearing once. Sequencing used blood. The receptors derive from a man aged 25-40 years in good health.

V is TRBV7-9 and J is TRBJ2-7, with TRBD2 identical over 7 bases. Germline values: CDR1 SEHNR, CDR2 FQNEAQ (reference sequence). V was clipped by 6 bases and J by 3 bases; unmatched bases: 8. CDR3 length equals 14 residues. The CDR3 sequence: CASSRSGGGYEQYF. Written as DNA, the CDR3 is TGTGCCAGCAGTCGTTCTGGCGGGGGCTACGAGCAGTACTTC. Based on the CDR3 plus reference TRBV7-9 and TRBJ2-7, the full variable domain is DTGVSQNPRHKITKRGQNVTFRCDPISEHNRLYWYRQTLGQGPEFLTYFQNEAQLEKSRLLSDRFSAERPKGSFSTLEIQRTEQGDSAMYLCASSRSGGGYEQYFGPGTRLTVT.

CDR3 residues: CASSLFPGQGVDTQYF. For the CDR3, the DNA is TGTGCCAGCAGTTTATTCCCGGGACAGGGAGTAGATACGCAGTATTTT. This rearrangement joins TRBV28 to TRBJ2-3; the match to TRBD1 covers 9 bases. The length of the CDR3 is 16 residues. V shed 1 base and J 5 bases; nucleotides not matched to a gene: 7. Germline values: CDR1 MDHEN, CDR2 SYDVKM. Together with reference TRBV28 and TRBJ2-3, the CDR3 gives the full variable domain: DVKVTQSSRYLVKRTGEKVFLECVQDMDHENMFWYRQDPGLGLRLIYFSYDVKMKEKGDIPEGYSVSREKKERFSLILESASTNQTSMYLCASSLFPGQGVDTQYFGPGTRLTVL.

This clone was seen once. This chain links TRBV28 with TRBJ1-5; D remains unclear. The CDR3 is 14 amino acids. CDR1 MDHEN and CDR2 SYDVKM come from the germline V gene. V dropped 3 bases and J dropped 2 bases, with 8 bases sitting between them. The CDR3: CASSFRVGNQPQHF. CDR3 sequence (DNA): TGTGCCAGCAGTTTCCGGGTTGGCAATCAGCCCCAGCATTTT.

V is TRBV7-5 and J is TRBJ1-2; TRBD1 reflects the table's D call only, with no check against the DNA. TRBV7-5 is shown as a pseudogene. The CDR3 length is 15 residues. CDR3 sequence (DNA): TGTGCCACCTGGGGGCGGCTTGACCTGAACTATGGCTACACCTTC. It specifies CATWGRLDLNYGYTF.

This clone was observed a few times. This chain uses TRBV27 with TRBJ1-1; possibly TRBD1 for D (5 bases). The V end lost 9 bases, the J end lost 7 bases, and 21 bases lay between the germline ends. The V gene's germline CDR1 is MNHEY and CDR2 SMNVEV (reference sequence). This CDR3 contains 14 residues. DNA for the CDR3: TGTGCCAGTTGTTCAGGGACCGACACCGGTGAAGCTTTCTTT. Protein sequence: CASCSGTDTGEAFF.

The rearrangement uses TRBV10-3 and TRBJ1-1, with TRBD1 matching over 9 bases. This CDR3 is 14 amino acids long. The V gene end was trimmed by 3 bases and the J gene end by 6 bases; junction bases not matched to a gene: 5. Germline V CDR1 and CDR2: ENHRY, SYGVKD. The CDR3 here is CAISDFDRGAEAFF. CDR3 DNA sequence: TGTGCCATCAGTGATTTCGACAGGGGGGCTGAAGCTTTCTTT.

The rearrangement uses TRBV9 and TRBJ2-2; 7 bases fit TRBD1. The CDR3 has 16 residues. Trimming removed 3 bases from V and 3 bases from J; junction bases left unmatched: 8. From germline, CDR1 is SGDLS and CDR2 YYNGEE. The CDR3 DNA reads TGTGCCAGCAGCGCGAACACGGGACAGCACACCGGGGAGCTGTTTTTT. Protein sequence: CASSANTGQHTGELFF.

The chain recombines TRBV19 with TRBJ2-2; D gene uncertain. The V gene's germline CDR1 is LNHDA and CDR2 SQIVND (reference sequence). The CDR3 extends over 13 amino acids. The V end was cut by 5 bases, the J end by 0 bases, with 4 bases between. The CDR3 nucleotides read TGTGCCAGTAGTTCCACGAACACCGGGGAGCTGTTTTTT. It yields the protein CASSSTNTGELFF.

This clone was counted once. This chain uses TRBV19 with TRBJ1-1; 7 bases line up with TRBD1. Germline V gene sequence: CDR1 LNHDA, CDR2 SQIVND (reference sequence). The length of the CDR3 is 15 residues. The junction had 13 bases not matched to a gene; V was cut back by 7 bases and J by 5 bases. The CDR3 nucleotides read TGTGCCAGTACCATAGGAGGGGGCGCGAGTACTGAAGCTTTCTTT. This encodes CASTIGGGASTEAFF.

The chain employs TRBV27 and TRBJ1-1; D is unresolved. Trimming removed 3 bases from V and 1 base from J, with 12 bases in between. CDR3 length: 15 amino acids. From germline, CDR1 is MNHEY and CDR2 SMNVEV (reference sequence). In nucleotides, the CDR3 is TGTGCCAGCAGTTTCTCCCCCCGAGGGAACACTGAAGCTTTCTTT. It translates to CASSFSPRGNTEAFF.

V usage is TRBV19 and J usage is TRBJ2-3; TRBD2 matches 8 bases. The CDR3 is made up of 15 amino acids. Germline lookup yields CDR1 LNHDA and CDR2 SQIVND (reference sequence). With V trimmed by 0 bases and J by 1 base, 0 bases remained unmatched. This CDR3 is CASSIELAGTDTQYF. CDR3 sequence (DNA): TGTGCCAGTAGTATAGAACTAGCGGGCACAGATACGCAGTATTTT. Combining the CDR3 with reference TRBV19 and TRBJ2-3 gives the whole variable domain DGGITQSPKYLFRKEGQNVTLSCEQNLNHDAMYWYRQDPGQGLRLIYYSQIVNDFQKGDIAEGYSVSREKKESFPLTVTSAQKNPTAFYLCASSIELAGTDTQYFGPGTRLTVL.

V and J are TRBV10-2 and TRBJ2-7; 8 bases fit TRBD2. V trimming: 3 bases; J trimming: 3 bases; junction bases outside the gene matches: 1. The CDR3 length is 13 residues. Looked up from germline, CDR1 is WSHSY and CDR2 is SAAADI. CDR3 region: CASSDSGSYEQYF. The CDR3 DNA reads as TGCGCCAGCAGTGACAGCGGGAGCTACGAGCAGTACTTC.

The chain carries TRBV25-1 and TRBJ1-4; D perhaps matches TRBD1 (6 bases). Trimming cost V 3 bases and J 8 bases, with 16 bases left between them. This CDR3 region has 15 residues. The germline gives CDR1 MGHDK, CDR2 SYGVNS. This CDR3 reads CASSERARGLEKLFF. The CDR3, as DNA: TGTGCCAGCAGTGAGAGGGCCAGGGGTCTGGAAAAACTGTTTTTT.

V and J are TRBV5-4 and TRBJ2-7; 15 bases are a match to TRBD2. J was trimmed by 3 bases and V by 4 bases; bases with no gene match: 14. Looked up from germline, CDR1 is SGHNT and CDR2 is YYREEE (reference sequence). CDR3 length: 19 amino acids. CDR3 loop: CASSISAGTSGGRFYEQYF. In DNA form, the CDR3 reads TGTGCCAGCAGCATAAGCGCCGGGACTAGCGGGGGGCGCTTCTACGAGCAGTACTTC.

This clone was recorded a few times. V is TRBV30 and J is TRBJ1-1; D is ambiguous. The V and J ends lost 2 bases and 7 bases respectively, with 14 bases between them. Germline loops: CDR1 GTSNPN, CDR2 SVGIG (reference sequence). This CDR3 contains 13 residues. The CDR3 sequence is CAWSPPGRDEAFF. The CDR3 DNA is TGTGCCTGGAGTCCACCGGGTCGCGATGAAGCTTTCTTT.

The chain joins TRBV27 to TRBJ2-4, with a tentative D call TRBD2 (5 bases). This CDR3 is built from 17 residues. The V end was cut by 3 bases, the J end by 1 base, with 16 bases between. Germline lookup yields CDR1 MNHEY and CDR2 SMNVEV (reference sequence). The CDR3 coding sequence is TGTGCCAGCAGTTTCCTCGGCGGAGGCCGGGCCAAAAACATTCAGTACTTC. Protein product: CASSFLGGGRAKNIQYF.

The genes are TRBV28 and TRBJ2-7; no definite D call. This CDR3 has 11 residues. The V gene's germline CDR1 is MDHEN and CDR2 SYDVKM. V lost 3 bases, J lost 0 bases, and 0 bases lay in between. CDR3 loop: CASSFSYEQYF. The DNA of the CDR3 is TGTGCCAGCAGTTTCTCCTACGAGCAGTACTTC.

This clone was observed a few times. The chain is built from TRBV19 and TRBJ2-1, with 9 bases matching TRBD1. The CDR3 sequence is 15 residues long. Germline V CDR1 and CDR2: LNHDA, SQIVND (reference sequence). Trimming took 7 bases from V and 4 from J; bases not matched to a gene: 8. Here the CDR3 DNA reads TGTGCCAGTAACCCGGACAGGGGCTCATACAATGAGCAGTTCTTC. Translation gives CASNPDRGSYNEQFF. Based on the CDR3 plus reference TRBV19 and TRBJ2-1, the full variable domain is DGGITQSPKYLFRKEGQNVTLSCEQNLNHDAMYWYRQDPGQGLRLIYYSQIVNDFQKGDIAEGYSVSREKKESFPLTVTSAQKNPTAFYLCASNPDRGSYNEQFFGPGTRLTVL.

The chain combines TRBV19 with TRBJ1-1, with a possible D match to TRBD1 (6 bases). The CDR3 is made up of 13 amino acids. Germline CDR1 is LNHDA and CDR2 is SQIVND (reference sequence). Trimming cost V 9 bases and J 0 bases, with 11 bases left between them. The CDR3 DNA reads as TGTGCCAGCGAGGACAGTTTGAACACTGAAGCTTTCTTT. It codes for CASEDSLNTEAFF.

The rearrangement joins TRBV6-1 to TRBJ2-3; 12 bases fit TRBD1. The trim removed 2 bases at V and 5 bases at J, leaving 5 bases unmatched. The CDR3 consists of 16 residues. Germline CDR1 MNHNS, CDR2 SASEGT. The DNA for the CDR3 is TGTGCCAGCAGTGAATGGGACAGGGGGCCTCTAGATACGCAGTATTTT. Its protein product is CASSEWDRGPLDTQYF.

The V and J genes are TRBV7-9 and TRBJ1-1; D is uncertain. The V end lost 1 base, the J end lost 3 bases, and 9 bases lay between the germline ends. Germline-derived CDR1 and CDR2 are SEHNR and FQNEAQ (reference sequence). The CDR3 has 14 amino acids. CDR3 sequence: CASSLVNSDTEAFF. As DNA, the CDR3 is TGTGCCAGCAGCTTAGTTAACAGTGACACTGAAGCTTTCTTT.

The chain combines TRBV28 with TRBJ1-1, with D perhaps matching TRBD1 (5 bases). V gave up 6 bases and J gave up 1 base, with 9 bases separating them. The CDR3 length is 13 residues. Germline V gives CDR1 MDHEN, CDR2 SYDVKM. The CDR3 spells CASRSQGNTEAFF. CDR3 in DNA: TGTGCCAGCAGATCGCAGGGGAACACTGAAGCTTTCTTT. The full variable domain, its missing parts supplied by reference TRBV28 and TRBJ1-1, is DVKVTQSSRYLVKRTGEKVFLECVQDMDHENMFWYRQDPGLGLRLIYFSYDVKMKEKGDIPEGYSVSREKKERFSLILESASTNQTSMYLCASRSQGNTEAFFGQGTRLTVV.

This sequence joins TRBV19 and TRBJ2-7; the D gene could be TRBD1 or TRBD2 (5 bases each). The germline CDR1 and CDR2 sequences are LNHDA and SQIVND (reference sequence). The CDR3 is made up of 13 amino acids. Between the trimmed V and J ends, which lost 4 bases and 3 bases, there was a span of 10 bases. The CDR3 DNA sequence: TGTGCCAGTAGTACCCCGGGGCTCTACGAGCAGTACTTC. Protein: CASSTPGLYEQYF.

The V gene is TRBV24-1, the J gene TRBJ1-2, with D tentatively TRBD1 (6 bases). The germline V gene encodes CDR1 KGHDR and CDR2 SFDVKD. Trimming shortened V by 12 bases and J by 4 bases, and 14 bases separated the two germline ends. CDR3 length: 12 residues. CDR3 amino acids: CASPPGAYGYTF. The CDR3 DNA reads TGTGCCTCGCCGCCAGGGGCCTATGGCTACACCTTC.

This clone was picked up one time. The chain is built from TRBV15 and TRBJ2-6; 9 positions agree with TRBD1. Germline CDR1 reads LNHNV; CDR2 reads YYDKDF (reference sequence). J lost 4 bases, V lost 3 bases, and 10 bases had no gene match. CDR3 length: 18 residues. CDR3 loop: CATSRASGQGTGANVLTF. The CDR3 DNA sequence: TGTGCCACCAGCAGGGCCTCGGGACAGGGAACCGGGGCCAACGTCCTGACTTTC.